One and the same sample provided the 4 T cell receptor beta chains below, sequenced in a study of T cells in Graves' hyperthyroidism and ophthalmopathy. Amplification targeted TCR beta CDR3 regions from RNA transcripts. A set of HTBI primers served as the primers for a first-round RT-PCR of the TCR CDR3. Each CDR3 protein gets one entry after TCRdb re-called the multiplex PCR reads with MiXCR. This sample has hundreds of thousands of distinct CDR3 sequences; over 11% occur once, and the top ten carry just under 25%. What was sequenced was blood. The receptor set was obtained from a woman aged 25 to 39 with Graves' hyperthyroidism.

This clonotype appeared a few times. The rearrangement joins TRBV20-1 to TRBJ2-6; D is ambiguous. From germline, CDR1 is DFQATT and CDR2 SNEGSKA (reference sequence). The V end lost 6 bases, the J end lost 2 bases, and 5 bases lay between the germline ends. This CDR3 is 12 amino acids long. The DNA for the CDR3 is TGCAGTGCCGCAGCTGGGGCCAACGTCCTGACTTTC. Amino acid sequence: CSAAAGANVLTF.

Ten or more counts support this clonotype. This chain links TRBV28 with TRBJ2-3; D could derive from TRBD1 or TRBD2 (6 bases each). CDR3 length: 15 amino acids. Looked up from germline, CDR1 is MDHEN and CDR2 is SYDVKM. Between the trimmed V and J ends, which lost 3 bases and 0 bases, there was a span of 10 bases. The CDR3 sequence: CASSFWGASTDTQYF. For the CDR3, the DNA is TGTGCCAGCAGTTTTTGGGGGGCAAGCACAGATACGCAGTATTTT.

In this sample, this clonotype turned up many times. The V call is TRBV30, the J call TRBJ2-3; D remains ambiguous. The germline gives CDR1 GTSNPN, CDR2 SVGIG (reference sequence). The CDR3 covers 12 residues. The V gene lost 3 bases and the J gene lost 2 bases, with 6 bases spanning the gap. The CDR3 bases are TGTGCCTGGAGAGGGTCCACAGATACGCAGTATTTT. Translated, it gives CAWRGSTDTQYF.

This clonotype was detected ten times or more. The rearrangement joins TRBV6-1 to TRBJ1-6; D remains unclear. The germline V gene has CDR1 MNHNS and CDR2 SASEGT. Between the trimmed V and J ends, which lost 7 bases and 7 bases, there was a span of 11 bases. CDR3 length: 13 residues. The CDR3 here is CASTLGWNSPLHF. CDR3 DNA sequence: TGTGCCAGCACCCTCGGGTGGAATTCACCCCTCCACTTT.